This entry describes one T cell receptor beta chain. Its antigen specificity is not known. The input lacks base qualities; no much larger clone sits a single base away. After removal of 5 bases from V and 3 bases from J, the junction retains 4 bases not matched to a gene. Looking up the germline V gene (reference sequence) yields CDR1 MNHEY and CDR2 SMNVEV. There are 15 amino acids in the CDR3, from cysteine to phenylalanine inclusive. CDR3 DNA is the only sequence kept; it has 45 bases, read in frame from the first base. TCRbeta CDR3 regions were amplified from genomic DNA by means of the immunoSEQ Assay, a bias-controlled multiplex PCR. Concerning the study's data processing: Nucleated cell counts per sample were estimated from amplification of reference gene primers within the assay. To quantify the absolute abundance of each unique TCRbeta CDR3 rearrangement, sequence reads were collapsed and filtered. For each sample, productive Simpson clonality was calculated by taking the square root of Simpson's diversity index across productive rearrangements. TCRdb took this table from immuneACCESS and kept in-frame rearrangements with V and J called. Such tables lack part of the clones; where checked against another copy, unresolved V genes explain under half of the gap, and the rest is unexplained. The DNA gave D and trimming, while V, J and clone size come from that table. For this sample there are 410,000 or so clones; about nine tenths appear just once. The top ten hold roughly 1.5% of the sample.

The sample is drawn from a study of blood T cell repertoires in COVID-19 (dated by TCRdb to the early 2020s). Broadly, across the study: The collaborator samples originated in the United States, Italy and Spain and spanned the acute and convalescent phases of COVID-19. The prospective study material was composed of cDNA or gDNA derived from T cells, B-cell-depleted T cells, or PBMCs. Subjects who had been exposed to COVID-19, were actively infected with it, or had recovered from it provided the deeply sampled blood TCRbeta repertoires that made up the dataset. The repertoires were released in a freely available public database meant as a resource for research on the immune response to SARS-CoV-2. The samples were drawn from the first 160 participants of the ongoing ImmuneRACE study and from some 1,300 subjects provided by 6 global collaborators. Sample metadata almost always included a de-identified subject ID, COVID-19 status, age in years and sex. Where available, HLA class I and class II types were obtained from metadata supplied by the sample provider rather than from assay-based typing. Broader findings and caveats from the paper: The amount of clinical and demographic metadata varied by source and participant and was provided uncurated.

In Seattle, one collaborating source enrolled patients while the infection was active and tracked those patients longitudinally over the course of disease. Collaborating institutions collected whole blood in K2EDTA tubes following their own protocols. Collaborator samples were shipped for TCRbeta analysis as frozen whole blood, isolated PBMCs, or DNA extracted from either sample type. This receptor was taken from a woman between 40 and 55 years old with COVID-19, enrolled during active disease. Sequencing input: peripheral blood. This chain joins TRBV27 to TRBJ2-1, with 10 middle bases fitting TRBD2. The CDR3 region has the sequence CASSKLAGYYNEQFF. The nucleotide sequence is TGTGCCAGCAGTAAACTAGCGGGATACTACAATGAGCAGTTCTTC.